The 20 T cell receptor beta chains presented below share a single source sample, sequenced in a study of blood T cell repertoires in COVID-19. Data came from immunoSEQ multiplex PCR; TCRdb stores just in-frame clones and leaves some out. The table lists around 310,000 clones, around 87% of them singletons. The source material was peripheral blood. The receptors were sampled from a woman in her thirties or forties with COVID-19, enrolled during active disease.

This chain links TRBV7-9 with TRBJ1-5; 8 nucleotides agree with TRBD1. Trimming took 4 bases from V and 2 from J; bases not matched to a gene: 7. The CDR3 runs to 16 residues. The germline V gene encodes CDR1 SEHNR and CDR2 FQNEAQ (reference sequence). CDR3 amino acids: CASSSTPDRGNQPQHF. The CDR3 DNA sequence: TGTGCCAGCAGCTCGACTCCGGACAGGGGCAATCAGCCCCAGCATTTT.

The chain links TRBV19 to TRBJ1-2, with TRBD1 as a possible D gene (6 bases). V was trimmed by 8 bases and J by 0 bases, leaving 13 bases between them. CDR3 length: 14 residues. Germline-derived CDR1 and CDR2 are LNHDA and SQIVND (reference sequence). CDR3 amino acids: CASRWTVPNYGYTF. In DNA, the CDR3 is TGTGCCAGTCGATGGACAGTTCCTAACTATGGCTACACCTTC.

This sequence joins TRBV30 and TRBJ1-2; 7 bases map to TRBD1. The CDR3 has 12 residues. The V and J ends lost 5 bases and 8 bases, in that order; junction bases with no gene match: 8. Germline-derived CDR1 and CDR2 are GTSNPN and SVGIG (reference sequence). CDR3 in amino acids: CAWDRELSGYTF. CDR3 coding DNA: TGTGCCTGGGACAGGGAGTTGTCGGGCTACACCTTC.

This chain uses TRBV29-1 with TRBJ2-7; D is uncertain. This CDR3 comprises 11 residues. The V and J ends lost 4 bases and 7 bases respectively, with 11 bases between them. CDR1 SQVTM and CDR2 ANQGSEA come from the germline V gene. The CDR3 DNA reads as TGCAGCGTTGTTGTGGGCAGGGAGCAGTACTTC. Protein product: CSVVVGREQYF.

The chain has TRBV30 and TRBJ1-4; no definite D call. Looked up from germline, CDR1 is GTSNPN and CDR2 is SVGIG (reference sequence). The CDR3 covers 15 residues. V was clipped by 3 bases and J by 0 bases, with 11 bases between them. CDR3: CAWSSGGATNEKLFF. As DNA, the CDR3 is TGTGCCTGGAGCTCAGGCGGGGCAACTAATGAAAAACTGTTTTTT. The variable domain in full, completed from reference TRBV30 and TRBJ1-4, reads SQTIHQWPATLVQPVGSPLSLECTVEGTSNPNLYWYRQAAGRGLQLLFYSVGIGQISSEVPQNLSASRPQDRQFILSSKKLLLSDSGFYLCAWSSGGATNEKLFFGSGTQLSVL.

This CDR3 is CASSFGPTEAFF. Here the CDR3 DNA reads TGTGCCAGCAGCTTTGGGCCCACTGAAGCTTTCTTT. V usage is TRBV11-2 and J usage is TRBJ1-1; D gene uncertain. The germline CDR1 and CDR2 sequences are SGHAT and FQNNGV. This CDR3 has 12 amino acids. Trimming shortened V by 3 bases and J by 4 bases, and 6 bases separated the two germline ends.

This clone has more than one count but fewer than ten. Other DNA sequences within the sample encode an identical CDR3. The rearrangement links TRBV30 to TRBJ2-7, with D uncertain. Germline lookup yields CDR1 GTSNPN and CDR2 SVGIG (reference sequence). V was shortened by 2 bases and J by 1 base, with 3 bases between the two germline ends. This CDR3 contains 11 residues. CDR3 in amino acids: CAWSLSYEQYF. CDR3 in DNA: TGTGCCTGGAGTCTGTCCTACGAGCAGTACTTC.

The CDR3 loop reads CASSSSQHTRAASGAYNEQFF. The CDR3 DNA reads TGTGCCAGCAGCTCCTCCCAGCACACCCGAGCGGCTAGCGGGGCTTACAATGAGCAGTTCTTC. This chain connects TRBV3-1 (or the pseudogene TRBV3-2) to TRBJ2-1; 9 bases map to TRBD2. After removal of 5 bases from V and 4 bases from J, the junction contained 24 bases not matched to a gene. Germline loops: CDR1 LGHDT, CDR2 YNNKEL (reference sequence). CDR3 length: 21 amino acids.

This rearrangement joins TRBV11-2 to TRBJ1-5; 8 bases are shared with TRBD1. The germline CDR1 and CDR2 sequences are SGHAT and FQNNGV. This CDR3 spans 13 amino acids. Trimming took 3 bases from V and 5 from J; bases not matched to a gene: 0. The CDR3 nucleotides read TGTGCCAGCAGCTTGACAGGGGATCAGCCCCAGCATTTT. Its protein is CASSLTGDQPQHF.

V and J are TRBV27 and TRBJ2-7; TRBD2 aligns across 11 bases. The CDR3 has 16 amino acids. Germline V gene lookup returns CDR1 MNHEY and CDR2 SMNVEV (reference sequence). Trimming at V came to 2 bases and at J to 5 bases, leaving 8 bases not matched to a gene. CDR3 DNA: TGTGCCAGCAGTTTAGCTAGCGGGAGGTTTGTGAACGAGCAGTACTTC. Its translation is CASSLASGRFVNEQYF.

The chain is built from TRBV6-6 and TRBJ2-7, with TRBD2 matching 13 bases. Germline CDR1 and CDR2: MNHNY and SVGAGI (reference sequence). Trimming cost V 5 bases and J 2 bases; bases outside gene matches: 12. The CDR3 extends over 18 amino acids. CDR3 residues: CASSLLLAGGPVPYEQYF. The CDR3 coding sequence is TGTGCCAGCAGTCTCCTACTAGCGGGAGGGCCAGTTCCCTACGAGCAGTACTTC.

The CDR3: CASSARLQVPQETQYF. The CDR3 DNA follows: TGTGCCAGCAGCGCACGCTTACAAGTCCCGCAAGAGACCCAGTACTTC. The chain links TRBV9 to TRBJ2-5; D uncertain. Trimming removed 3 bases at V and 2 bases at J, with 17 bases between. Per the germline V gene, CDR1 is SGDLS and CDR2 is YYNGEE. The CDR3 is made up of 16 amino acids.

The table lists this clone with a count of one. The genes are TRBV6-4 and TRBJ2-3, with TRBD2 as a possible D gene (5 bases). Deletions cut 0 bases from V and 4 bases from J, with 11 bases between. CDR1 is MRHNA and CDR2 is SNTAGT in the germline V gene. The CDR3 consists of 15 residues. CDR3 sequence: CASSDSRVGADTQYF. CDR3 in DNA: TGTGCCAGCAGTGACTCGAGGGTAGGCGCAGATACGCAGTATTTT.

The chain has TRBV28 and TRBJ2-1; TRBD2 aligns across 10 bases. Per the germline V gene, CDR1 is MDHEN and CDR2 is SYDVKM. J was trimmed by 3 bases and V by 5 bases; bases with no gene match: 10. The length of the CDR3 is 17 residues. Here the CDR3 reads CASSGALAGANYNEQFF. The CDR3 coding sequence is TGTGCCAGCAGTGGGGCCCTAGCGGGGGCCAACTACAATGAGCAGTTCTTC. The full variable domain, completed using reference TRBV28 and TRBJ2-1, is DVKVTQSSRYLVKRTGEKVFLECVQDMDHENMFWYRQDPGLGLRLIYFSYDVKMKEKGDIPEGYSVSREKKERFSLILESASTNQTSMYLCASSGALAGANYNEQFFGPGTRLTVL.

This chain joins TRBV7-2 and TRBJ2-1, with 8 nucleotides matching TRBD2. The trim removed 4 bases at V and 6 bases at J, leaving 8 bases unmatched. Per germline, CDR1 SGHTA and CDR2 FQGNSA. The length of the CDR3 is 15 residues. The CDR3 sequence: CASSWGGTRGNEQFF. CDR3 coding DNA: TGTGCCAGCAGCTGGGGCGGGACTAGGGGCAATGAGCAGTTCTTC.

The CDR3 nucleotides read TGCAGCGTTGTATCGGATGAGTCGGGCGAGCAGTACTTC. This sequence encodes CSVVSDESGEQYF. The chain is built from TRBV29-1 and TRBJ2-7; D is ambiguous. V lost 4 bases, J lost 6 bases, and 16 bases lay in between. The CDR3 loop spans 13 amino acids. Germline values: CDR1 SQVTM, CDR2 ANQGSEA.

V and J are TRBV5-1 and TRBJ1-5; D might be TRBD1 (5 bases). V was shortened by 0 bases and J by 3 bases, with 10 bases between the two germline ends. The CDR3 extends over 15 amino acids. Looked up from germline, CDR1 is SGHRS and CDR2 is YFSETQ. CDR3 coding DNA: TGCGCCAGCAGCTTGGAAGGGGCCAACAATCAGCCCCAGCATTTT. Its protein is CASSLEGANNQPQHF.

This rearrangement joins TRBV28 to TRBJ1-2; D perhaps matches TRBD1 (5 bases). CDR1 is MDHEN, CDR2 SYDVKM, per germline. CDR3 length: 15 residues. Trimming cost V 3 bases and J 3 bases, with 14 bases left between them. The CDR3 here is CASSFPLGADYGYTF. The CDR3 region has the DNA TGTGCCAGCAGTTTCCCGCTTGGGGCGGACTATGGCTACACCTTC.

The chain joins TRBV14 to TRBJ2-5; perhaps TRBD2 as D (6 bases). The CDR3 sequence is 15 residues long. CDR1 is SGHDN and CDR2 is FVKESK in the germline V gene. The V end lost 1 base, the J end lost 2 bases, and 11 bases lay between the germline ends. The CDR3 sequence is CASSQGGTYQETQYF. For the CDR3, the DNA is TGTGCCAGCAGCCAAGGCGGGACTTATCAAGAGACCCAGTACTTC. The full variable domain, with the rest looked up from reference TRBV14 and TRBJ2-5, is EAGVTQFPSHSVIEKGQTVTLRCDPISGHDNLYWYRRVMGKEIKFLLHFVKESKQDESGMPNNRFLAERTGGTYSTLKVQPAELEDSGVYFCASSQGGTYQETQYFGPGTRLLVL.

V usage is TRBV28 and J usage is TRBJ1-2, with 8 bases that match TRBD1. CDR1 and CDR2 from the germline V gene are MDHEN and SYDVKM. The CDR3 loop spans 13 amino acids. V gave up 6 bases and J gave up 8 bases; unmatched junction bases: 8. As DNA, the CDR3 is TGTGCCAGCAGGCCTGGACAGGGTTGGGGCTACACCTTC. This gives the protein CASRPGQGWGYTF.